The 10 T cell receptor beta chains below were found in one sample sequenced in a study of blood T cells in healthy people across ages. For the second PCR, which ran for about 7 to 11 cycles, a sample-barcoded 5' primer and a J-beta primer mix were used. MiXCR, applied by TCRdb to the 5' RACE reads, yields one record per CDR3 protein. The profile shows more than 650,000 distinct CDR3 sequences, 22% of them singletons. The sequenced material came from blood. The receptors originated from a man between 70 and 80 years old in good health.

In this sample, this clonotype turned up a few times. The CDR3 DNA sequence: TGCAGTGCCCCGACTAGCGGGGCCCAAGAGACCCAGTACTTC. Amino acid sequence: CSAPTSGAQETQYF. The V gene is TRBV20-1, the J gene TRBJ2-5, with TRBD2 matching 11 bases. Germline V lookup: CDR1 DFQATT, CDR2 SNEGSKA (reference sequence). With 6 bases clipped from V and 1 base from J, the junction kept 4 bases outside the gene matches. The length of the CDR3 is 14 residues.

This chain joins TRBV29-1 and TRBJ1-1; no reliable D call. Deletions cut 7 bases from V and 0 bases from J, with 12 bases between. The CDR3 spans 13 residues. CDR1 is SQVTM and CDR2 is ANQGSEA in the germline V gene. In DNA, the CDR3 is TGCAGCGGAAAGACAAGCATGAACACTGAAGCTTTCTTT. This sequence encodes CSGKTSMNTEAFF.

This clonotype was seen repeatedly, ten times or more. Written as DNA, the CDR3 is TGTGCCAGCAGAGACAGCTCTGGGGCCAACGTCCTGACTTTC. Translated: CASRDSSGANVLTF. V usage is TRBV25-1 and J usage is TRBJ2-6; D possibly corresponds to TRBD1 (5 bases). The CDR3 runs 14 residues. The germline CDR1 and CDR2 sequences are MGHDK and SYGVNS. The V end was cut by 6 bases, the J end by 0 bases, with 6 bases between.

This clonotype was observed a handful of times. CDR3 in amino acids: CASTTGTGLFGTEAFF. DNA for the CDR3: TGTGCCAGCACCACCGGGACAGGTTTATTTGGCACTGAAGCTTTCTTT. V gene TRBV11-3 combines with J gene TRBJ1-1; 8 bases agree with TRBD1. This CDR3 region has 16 residues. The junction had 14 bases not matched to a gene; V was cut back by 7 bases and J by 4 bases. The germline V gene encodes CDR1 SGHNT and CDR2 YENEEA. The entire variable domain, with the rest obtained from reference TRBV11-3 and TRBJ1-1, is as follows: EAGVVQSPRYKIIEKKQPVAFWCNPISGHNTLYWYLQNLGQGPELLIRYENEEAVDDSQLPKDRFSAERLKGVDSTLKIQPAELGDSAVYLCASTTGTGLFGTEAFFGQGTRLTVV.

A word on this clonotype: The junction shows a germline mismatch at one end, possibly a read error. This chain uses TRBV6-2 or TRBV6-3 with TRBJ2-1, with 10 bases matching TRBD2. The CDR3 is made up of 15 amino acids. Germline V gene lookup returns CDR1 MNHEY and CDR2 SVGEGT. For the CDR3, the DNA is TGTACCAGCAGCGCTAGCGGGGGCTCCTACAATGAGCAGTTCTTC. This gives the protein CTSSASGGSYNEQFF.

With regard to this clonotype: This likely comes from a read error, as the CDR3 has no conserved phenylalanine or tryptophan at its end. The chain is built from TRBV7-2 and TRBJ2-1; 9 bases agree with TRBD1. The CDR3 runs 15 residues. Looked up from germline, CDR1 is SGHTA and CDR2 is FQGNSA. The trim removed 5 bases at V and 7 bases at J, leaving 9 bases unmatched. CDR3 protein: CASSTAGTGPNEQFS. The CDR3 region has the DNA TGTGCCAGCAGCACGGCGGGGACAGGGCCGAATGAGCAGTTCTCC.

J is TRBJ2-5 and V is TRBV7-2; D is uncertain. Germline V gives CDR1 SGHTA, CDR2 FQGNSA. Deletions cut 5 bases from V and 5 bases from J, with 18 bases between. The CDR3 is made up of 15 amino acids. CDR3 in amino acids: CASSGRTSEWETQYF. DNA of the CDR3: TGTGCCAGCAGCGGACGGACGTCCGAATGGGAGACCCAGTACTTC.

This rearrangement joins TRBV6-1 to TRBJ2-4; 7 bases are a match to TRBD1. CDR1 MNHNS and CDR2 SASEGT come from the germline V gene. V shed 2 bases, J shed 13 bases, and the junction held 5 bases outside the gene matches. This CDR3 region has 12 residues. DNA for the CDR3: TGTGCCAGCAGTGAACATTTCAGGGGGCAGTACTTC. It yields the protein CASSEHFRGQYF.

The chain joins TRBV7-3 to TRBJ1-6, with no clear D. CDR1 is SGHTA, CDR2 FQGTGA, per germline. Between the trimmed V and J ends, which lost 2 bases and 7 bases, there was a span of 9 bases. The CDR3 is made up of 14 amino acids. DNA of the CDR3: TGTGCCAGCAGCTTATCGAATAGAAATTCACCCCTCCACTTT. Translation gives CASSLSNRNSPLHF.

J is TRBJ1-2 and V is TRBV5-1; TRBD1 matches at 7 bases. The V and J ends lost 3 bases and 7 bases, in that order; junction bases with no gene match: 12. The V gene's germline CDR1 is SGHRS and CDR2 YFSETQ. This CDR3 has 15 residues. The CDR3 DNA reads TGCGCCAGCAGCTACCGGGACAATAGACAGGGTGGCTACACCTTC. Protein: CASSYRDNRQGGYTF. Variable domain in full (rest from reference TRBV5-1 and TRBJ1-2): KAGVTQTPRYLIKTRGQQVTLSCSPISGHRSVSWYQQTPGQGLQFLFEYFSETQRNKGNFPGRFSGRQFSNSRSEMNVSTLELGDSALYLCASSYRDNRQGGYTFGSGTRLTVV.